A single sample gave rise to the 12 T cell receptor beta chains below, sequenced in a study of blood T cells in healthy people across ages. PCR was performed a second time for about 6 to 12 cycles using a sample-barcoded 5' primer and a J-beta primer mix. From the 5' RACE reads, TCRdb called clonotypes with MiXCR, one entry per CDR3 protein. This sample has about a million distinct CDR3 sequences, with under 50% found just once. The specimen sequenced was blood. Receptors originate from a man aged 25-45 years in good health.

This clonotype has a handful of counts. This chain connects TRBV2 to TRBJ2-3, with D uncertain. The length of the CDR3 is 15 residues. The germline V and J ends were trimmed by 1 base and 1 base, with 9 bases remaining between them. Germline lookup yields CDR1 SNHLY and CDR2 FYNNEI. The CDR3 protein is CASSEEHLGTDTQYF. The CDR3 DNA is TGTGCCAGCAGTGAAGAGCACCTCGGCACAGATACGCAGTATTTT.

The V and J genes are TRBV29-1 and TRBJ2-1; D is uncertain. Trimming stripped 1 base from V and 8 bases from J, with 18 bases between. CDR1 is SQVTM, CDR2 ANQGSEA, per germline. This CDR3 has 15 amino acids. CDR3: CSVEAGPPYGDEQFF. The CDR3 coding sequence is TGCAGCGTTGAAGCGGGTCCTCCATATGGCGATGAGCAGTTCTTC.

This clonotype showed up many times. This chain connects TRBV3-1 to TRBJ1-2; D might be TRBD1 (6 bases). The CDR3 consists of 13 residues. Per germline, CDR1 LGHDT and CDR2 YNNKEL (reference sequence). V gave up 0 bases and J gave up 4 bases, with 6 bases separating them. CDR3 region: CASSQDRGYGYTF. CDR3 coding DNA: TGTGCCAGCAGCCAAGACAGGGGCTATGGCTACACCTTC. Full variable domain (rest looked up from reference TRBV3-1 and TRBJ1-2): DTAVSQTPKYLVTQMGNDKSIKCEQNLGHDTMYWYKQDSKKFLKIMFSYNNKELIINETVPNRFSPKSPDKAHLNLHINSLELGDSAVYFCASSQDRGYGYTFGSGTRLTVV.

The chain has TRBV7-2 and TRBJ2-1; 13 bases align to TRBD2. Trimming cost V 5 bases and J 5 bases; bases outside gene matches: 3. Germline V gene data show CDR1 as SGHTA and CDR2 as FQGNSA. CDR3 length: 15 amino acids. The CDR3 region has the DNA TGTGCCAGCAGCATGACTAGCGGGGGGAACAATGAGCAGTTCTTC. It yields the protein CASSMTSGGNNEQFF.

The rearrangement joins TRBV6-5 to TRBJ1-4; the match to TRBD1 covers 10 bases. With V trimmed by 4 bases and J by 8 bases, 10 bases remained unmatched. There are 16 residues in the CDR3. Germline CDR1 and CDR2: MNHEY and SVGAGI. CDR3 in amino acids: CASSWDPGQGREKLFF. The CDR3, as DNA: TGTGCCAGCAGTTGGGACCCGGGACAGGGGCGCGAAAAACTGTTTTTT.

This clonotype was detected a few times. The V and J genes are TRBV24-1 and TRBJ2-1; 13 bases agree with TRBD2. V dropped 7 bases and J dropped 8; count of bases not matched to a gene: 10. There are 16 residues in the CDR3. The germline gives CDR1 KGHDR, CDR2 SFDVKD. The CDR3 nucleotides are TGTGCCACCAGCGAAATCGGACTAGCGGGGGCTGATGAGCAGTTCTTC. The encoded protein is CATSEIGLAGADEQFF.

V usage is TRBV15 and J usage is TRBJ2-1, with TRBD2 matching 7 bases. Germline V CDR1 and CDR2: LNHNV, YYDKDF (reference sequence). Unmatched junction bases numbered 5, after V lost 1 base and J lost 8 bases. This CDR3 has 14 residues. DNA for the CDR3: TGTGCCACCAGCAGAGGACTAGCTGTCGATGAGCAGTTCTTC. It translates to CATSRGLAVDEQFF.

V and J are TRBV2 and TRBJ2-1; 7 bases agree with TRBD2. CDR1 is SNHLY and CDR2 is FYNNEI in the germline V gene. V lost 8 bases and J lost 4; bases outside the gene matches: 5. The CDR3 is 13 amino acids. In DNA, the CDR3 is TGTGCCAGCCTCCTAGCGGAATACAATGAGCAGTTCTTC. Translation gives CASLLAEYNEQFF.

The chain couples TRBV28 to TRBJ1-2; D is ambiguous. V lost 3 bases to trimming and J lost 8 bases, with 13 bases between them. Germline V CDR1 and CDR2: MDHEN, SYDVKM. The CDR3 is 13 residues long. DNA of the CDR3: TGTGCCAGCAGTTTGGAAGGGCGGAGGGGCTACACCTTC. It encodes CASSLEGRRGYTF.

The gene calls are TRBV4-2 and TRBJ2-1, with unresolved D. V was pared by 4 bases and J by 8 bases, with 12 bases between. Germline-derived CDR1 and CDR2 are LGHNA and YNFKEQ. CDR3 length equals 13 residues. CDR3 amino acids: CASSRDDWDEQFF. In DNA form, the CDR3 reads TGTGCCAGCAGCCGCGACGACTGGGATGAGCAGTTCTTC.

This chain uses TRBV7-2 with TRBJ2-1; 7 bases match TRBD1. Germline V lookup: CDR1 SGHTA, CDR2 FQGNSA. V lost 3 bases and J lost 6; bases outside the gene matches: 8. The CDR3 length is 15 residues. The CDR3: CASSFGSTGSNEQFF. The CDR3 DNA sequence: TGTGCCAGCAGCTTCGGTTCGACAGGGTCCAATGAGCAGTTCTTC.

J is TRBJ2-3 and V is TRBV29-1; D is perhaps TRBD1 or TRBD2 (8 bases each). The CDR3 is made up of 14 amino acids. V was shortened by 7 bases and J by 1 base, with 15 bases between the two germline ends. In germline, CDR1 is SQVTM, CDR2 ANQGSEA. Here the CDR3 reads CSAGGGQGTDTQYF. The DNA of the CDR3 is TGCAGCGCCGGGGGGGGACAGGGCACAGATACGCAGTATTTT.